A single sample gave rise to the 13 T cell receptor beta chains below, sequenced in a study of blood T cell repertoires in COVID-19. The assay was immunoSEQ multiplex PCR, and TCRdb's table has in-frame clones only and misses some. The sample shows approximately 100,000 clones, approximately 80% of them seen only once. Sequencing used peripheral blood. The source is a man between 60 and 70 years old with acute or convalescent COVID-19.

The chain carries TRBV18 and TRBJ1-4; maybe TRBD1 (5 bases). The CDR3 loop spans 15 amino acids. Trimming cost V 6 bases and J 0 bases, with 11 bases left between them. Germline V gene data show CDR1 as KGHSH and CDR2 as LQKENI. Written as DNA, the CDR3 is TGTGCCAGCTCCCCCGCGGGGGCAACTAATGAAAAACTGTTTTTT. Protein sequence: CASSPAGATNEKLFF.

The chain carries TRBV5-5 and TRBJ1-5, with a possible D match to TRBD1 (5 bases). Trimming took 0 bases from V and 3 from J, leaving 10 bases between them. The germline gives CDR1 SGHKS, CDR2 YYEKEE (reference sequence). This CDR3 is built from 15 residues. The CDR3 region is CASSLGLQDNQPQHF. The CDR3 DNA reads TGTGCCAGCAGCTTGGGATTACAGGACAATCAGCCCCAGCATTTT.

The rearrangement uses TRBV15 and TRBJ2-5; TRBD2 might be the D (5 bases). V was cut by 5 bases and J by 5 bases, with 15 bases left in between. The CDR3 contains 14 residues. Germline V gives CDR1 LNHNV, CDR2 YYDKDF (reference sequence). The CDR3 DNA reads as TGTGCCACCAGCCTCCTGCGGGCCGCGGAGACCCAGTACTTC. Its translation is CATSLLRAAETQYF.

This chain connects TRBV7-8 to TRBJ2-7, with a weak D call TRBD2 (5 bases). The CDR3 length is 11 residues. Germline V gene lookup returns CDR1 SGHVS and CDR2 FQNEAQ. V shed 5 bases and J shed 5 bases, with 7 bases lying between them. The CDR3 loop is CASSNGDEQYV. In DNA, the CDR3 is TGTGCCAGCAGCAACGGGGACGAGCAGTACGTC.

V and J are TRBV2 and TRBJ1-6; D unclear. The CDR3 consists of 16 residues. V lost 7 bases to trimming and J lost 4 bases, with 17 bases between them. The germline V gene has CDR1 SNHLY and CDR2 FYNNEI. Written as DNA, the CDR3 is TGTGCCAGCAAGCGAACGAGCCTTGATTATAATTCACCCCTCCACTTT. Translating it yields CASKRTSLDYNSPLHF.

J is TRBJ1-2 and V is TRBV28, with D hard to call. Deletions cut 1 base from V and 3 bases from J, with 12 bases between. The CDR3 covers 15 residues. CDR1 MDHEN and CDR2 SYDVKM come from the germline V gene. The CDR3 loop reads CASSLLVGRDYGYTF. For the CDR3, the DNA is TGTGCCAGCAGTTTATTAGTGGGCCGAGACTATGGCTACACCTTC.

V and J are TRBV12-3 or TRBV12-4 and TRBJ1-1, with 9 bases matching TRBD1. The CDR3 loop spans 13 amino acids. The ends lost 5 bases at V and 4 bases at J; junction bases unmatched: 2. CDR3 nucleotides: TGTGCCAGCAGTAGGACAGGGGTCACTGAAGCTTTCTTT. This codes for CASSRTGVTEAFF.

This clone was seen just once. The chain uses TRBV28 and TRBJ1-1; D gene uncertain. The CDR3 extends over 17 amino acids. Trimming stripped 3 bases from V and 0 bases from J, with 17 bases between. Germline lookup yields CDR1 MDHEN and CDR2 SYDVKM. CDR3 in amino acids: CASSFLTELDMNTEAFF. The CDR3 DNA reads TGTGCCAGCAGTTTTTTGACGGAACTCGACATGAACACTGAAGCTTTCTTT.

The rearrangement joins TRBV28 to TRBJ1-5; 7 nucleotides agree with TRBD1. The V gene end was trimmed by 6 bases and the J gene end by 0 bases; junction bases not matched to a gene: 5. The CDR3 is 15 residues long. CDR1 is MDHEN and CDR2 is SYDVKM in the germline V gene. This chain's CDR3 is CASSLQGVSNQPQHF. Here the CDR3 DNA reads TGTGCCAGCAGCCTCCAGGGGGTTAGCAATCAGCCCCAGCATTTT.

J is TRBJ2-5 and V is TRBV9; 9 nucleotides line up with TRBD2. This CDR3 comprises 16 residues. V gave up 0 bases and J gave up 5 bases; unmatched junction bases: 8. Looked up from germline, CDR1 is SGDLS and CDR2 is YYNGEE. The CDR3 DNA follows: TGTGCCAGCAGCGTAGGATCGGGACTAGCCCGGGAGACCCAGTACTTC. It yields the protein CASSVGSGLARETQYF.

The chain couples TRBV11-2 to TRBJ2-1; TRBD2 matches at 13 bases. CDR1 and CDR2 from the germline V gene are SGHAT and FQNNGV. The CDR3 sequence is 17 residues long. The J segment lost 4 bases and the V segment lost 5 bases, leaving 8 bases of the junction unmatched. The CDR3 reads CASSNWATSGGYNEQFF. The CDR3 nucleotides are TGTGCCAGCAGCAACTGGGCGACTAGCGGGGGGTACAATGAGCAGTTCTTC.

The J gene is TRBJ1-3, the V gene TRBV5-1, with 7 bases that match TRBD1. The CDR3 has 14 amino acids. Germline CDR1 reads SGHRS; CDR2 reads YFSETQ. V was pared by 4 bases and J by 4 bases, with 5 bases of the junction left unmatched. The CDR3 DNA reads TGCGCCAGCAGCCGGGACAGTACGGGAAACACCATATATTTT. It yields the protein CASSRDSTGNTIYF.

This sequence joins TRBV9 and TRBJ2-1, with TRBD2 matching 11 bases. From germline, CDR1 is SGDLS and CDR2 YYNGEE. Trimming removed 2 bases from V and 4 bases from J; junction bases left unmatched: 11. The CDR3 extends over 18 amino acids. The DNA of the CDR3 is TGTGCCAGCAGCGTTGGGCCCCCCACTAGCGGGGGTTACAATGAGCAGTTCTTC. Translating gives CASSVGPPTSGGYNEQFF.